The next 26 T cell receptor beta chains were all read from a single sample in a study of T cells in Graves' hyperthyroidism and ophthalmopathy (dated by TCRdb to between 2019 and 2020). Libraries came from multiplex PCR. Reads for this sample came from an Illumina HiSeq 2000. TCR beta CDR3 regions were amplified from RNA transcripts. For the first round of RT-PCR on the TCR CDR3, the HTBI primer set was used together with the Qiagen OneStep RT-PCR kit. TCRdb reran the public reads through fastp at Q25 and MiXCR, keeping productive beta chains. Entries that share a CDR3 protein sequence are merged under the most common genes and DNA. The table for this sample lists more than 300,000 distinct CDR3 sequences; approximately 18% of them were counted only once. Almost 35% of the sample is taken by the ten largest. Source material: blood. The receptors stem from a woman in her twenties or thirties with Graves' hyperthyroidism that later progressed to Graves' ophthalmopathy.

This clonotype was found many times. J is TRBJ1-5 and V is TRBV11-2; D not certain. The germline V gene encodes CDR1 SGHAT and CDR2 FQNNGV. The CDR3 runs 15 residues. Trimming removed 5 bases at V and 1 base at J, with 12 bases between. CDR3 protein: CASSTYTGSNQPQHF. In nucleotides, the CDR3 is TGTGCCAGCAGCACTTATACCGGGAGCAATCAGCCCCAGCATTTT.

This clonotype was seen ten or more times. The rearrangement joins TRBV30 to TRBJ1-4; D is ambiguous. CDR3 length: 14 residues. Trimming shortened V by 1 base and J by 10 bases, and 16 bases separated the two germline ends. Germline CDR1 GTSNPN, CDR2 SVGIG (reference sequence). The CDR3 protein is CAWSEDLPVGKLFF. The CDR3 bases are TGTGCCTGGAGTGAGGATCTACCAGTTGGAAAACTGTTTTTT.

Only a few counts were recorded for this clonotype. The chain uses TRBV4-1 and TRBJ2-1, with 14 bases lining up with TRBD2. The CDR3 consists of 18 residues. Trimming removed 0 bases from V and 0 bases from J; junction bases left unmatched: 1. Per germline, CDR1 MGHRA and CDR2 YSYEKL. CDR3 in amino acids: CASSQDGTSGGSYNEQFF. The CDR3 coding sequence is TGCGCCAGCAGCCAAGACGGGACTAGCGGGGGCTCCTACAATGAGCAGTTCTTC.

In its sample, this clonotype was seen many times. The CDR3 nucleotides are TGTGCCACCAGCAGGGGGGAAGAGACCCAGTACTTC. It specifies CATSRGEETQYF. The J gene is TRBJ2-5, the V gene TRBV15; possibly TRBD1 or TRBD2 for D (5 bases each). The germline CDR1 and CDR2 sequences are LNHNV and YYDKDF (reference sequence). The V and J ends lost 3 bases and 3 bases respectively, with 5 bases between them. The CDR3 is made up of 12 amino acids.

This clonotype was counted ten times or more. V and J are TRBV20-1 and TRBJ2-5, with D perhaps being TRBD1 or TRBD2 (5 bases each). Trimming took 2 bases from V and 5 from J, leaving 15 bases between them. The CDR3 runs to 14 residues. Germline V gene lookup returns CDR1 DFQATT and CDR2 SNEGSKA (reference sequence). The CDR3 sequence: CSARKTSGAETQYF. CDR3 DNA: TGCAGTGCTAGAAAGACTTCCGGGGCGGAGACCCAGTACTTC.

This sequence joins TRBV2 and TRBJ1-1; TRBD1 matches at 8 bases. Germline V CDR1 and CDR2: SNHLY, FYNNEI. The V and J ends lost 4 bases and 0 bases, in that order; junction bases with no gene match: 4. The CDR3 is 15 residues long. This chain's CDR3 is CASSVDRGMNTEAFF. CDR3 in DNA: TGTGCCAGCAGTGTTGACAGGGGTATGAACACTGAAGCTTTCTTT.

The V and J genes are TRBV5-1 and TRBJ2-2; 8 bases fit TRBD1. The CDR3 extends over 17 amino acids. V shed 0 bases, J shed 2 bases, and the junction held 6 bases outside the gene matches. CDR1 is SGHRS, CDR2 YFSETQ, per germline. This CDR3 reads CASSLVWDRPNTGELFF. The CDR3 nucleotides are TGCGCCAGCAGCTTGGTGTGGGACAGGCCTAACACCGGGGAGCTGTTTTTT.

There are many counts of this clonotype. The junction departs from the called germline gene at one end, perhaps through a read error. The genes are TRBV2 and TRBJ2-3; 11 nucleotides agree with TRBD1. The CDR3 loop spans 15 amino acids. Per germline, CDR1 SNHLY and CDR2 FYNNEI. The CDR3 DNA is TGTGCCAGCAGTGAGGACAGGGGGCTTTCAGATGCGCAGTATTTT. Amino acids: CASSEDRGLSDAQYF.

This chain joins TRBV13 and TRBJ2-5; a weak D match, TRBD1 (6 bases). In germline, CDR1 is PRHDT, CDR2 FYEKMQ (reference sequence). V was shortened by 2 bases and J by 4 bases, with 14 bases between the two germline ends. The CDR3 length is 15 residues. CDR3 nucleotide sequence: TGTGCCAGCAGCTTAAGTGCACAGGGTGTAGAGACCCAGTACTTC. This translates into CASSLSAQGVETQYF.

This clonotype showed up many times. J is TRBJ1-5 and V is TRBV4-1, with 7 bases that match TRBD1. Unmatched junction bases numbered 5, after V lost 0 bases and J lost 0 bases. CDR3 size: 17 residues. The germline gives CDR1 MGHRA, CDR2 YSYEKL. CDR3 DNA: TGCGCCAGCAGCCAAGAATCGGGGACAGATAGCAATCAGCCCCAGCATTTT. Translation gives CASSQESGTDSNQPQHF.

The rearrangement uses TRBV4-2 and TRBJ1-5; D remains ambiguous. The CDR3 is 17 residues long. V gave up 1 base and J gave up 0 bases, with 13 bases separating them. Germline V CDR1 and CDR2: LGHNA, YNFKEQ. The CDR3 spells CASSQVVVGRSNQPQHF. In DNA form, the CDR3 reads TGTGCCAGCAGCCAAGTCGTAGTTGGACGTAGCAATCAGCCCCAGCATTTT.

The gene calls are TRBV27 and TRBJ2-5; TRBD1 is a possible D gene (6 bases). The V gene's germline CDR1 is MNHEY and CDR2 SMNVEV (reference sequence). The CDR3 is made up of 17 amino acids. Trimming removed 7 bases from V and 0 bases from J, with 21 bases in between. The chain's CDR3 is CASTPVGPTGNQETQYF. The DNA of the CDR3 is TGTGCCAGCACCCCGGTGGGCCCGACAGGAAACCAAGAGACCCAGTACTTC.

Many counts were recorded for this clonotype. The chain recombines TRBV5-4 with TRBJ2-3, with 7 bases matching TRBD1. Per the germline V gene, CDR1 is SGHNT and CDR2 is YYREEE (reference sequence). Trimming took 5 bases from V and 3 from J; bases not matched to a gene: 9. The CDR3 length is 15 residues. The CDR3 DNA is TGTGCCAGCAGGCAAGGACAGGTCAAAACAGATACGCAGTATTTT. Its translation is CASRQGQVKTDTQYF.

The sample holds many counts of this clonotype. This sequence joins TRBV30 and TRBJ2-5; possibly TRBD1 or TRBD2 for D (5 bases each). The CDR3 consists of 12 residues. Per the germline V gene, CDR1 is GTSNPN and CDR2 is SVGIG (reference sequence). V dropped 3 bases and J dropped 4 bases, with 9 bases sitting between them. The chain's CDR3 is CAWREGSETQYF. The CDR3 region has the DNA TGTGCCTGGAGAGAGGGGTCAGAGACCCAGTACTTC.

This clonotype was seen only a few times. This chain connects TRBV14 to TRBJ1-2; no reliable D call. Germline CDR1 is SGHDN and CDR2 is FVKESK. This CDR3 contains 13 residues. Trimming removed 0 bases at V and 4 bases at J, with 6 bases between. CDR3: CASSQDHIYGYTF. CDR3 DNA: TGTGCCAGCAGCCAAGACCACATCTATGGCTACACCTTC. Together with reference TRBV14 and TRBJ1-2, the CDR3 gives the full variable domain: EAGVTQFPSHSVIEKGQTVTLRCDPISGHDNLYWYRRVMGKEIKFLLHFVKESKQDESGMPNNRFLAERTGGTYSTLKVQPAELEDSGVYFCASSQDHIYGYTFGSGTRLTVV.

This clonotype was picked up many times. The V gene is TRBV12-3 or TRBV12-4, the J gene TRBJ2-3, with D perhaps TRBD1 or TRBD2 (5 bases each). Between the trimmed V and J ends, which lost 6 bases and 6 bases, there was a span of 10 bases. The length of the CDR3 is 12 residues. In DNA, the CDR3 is TGTGCCAGCAGCCGGGGACGGGATACGCAGTATTTT. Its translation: CASSRGRDTQYF.

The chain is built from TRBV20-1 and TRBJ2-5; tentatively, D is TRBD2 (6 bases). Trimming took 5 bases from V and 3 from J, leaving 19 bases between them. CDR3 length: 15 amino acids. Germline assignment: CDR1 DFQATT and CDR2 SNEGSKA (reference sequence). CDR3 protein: CSAHNPSSVKETQYF. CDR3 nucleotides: TGCAGTGCTCATAACCCCTCTAGCGTTAAAGAGACCCAGTACTTC.

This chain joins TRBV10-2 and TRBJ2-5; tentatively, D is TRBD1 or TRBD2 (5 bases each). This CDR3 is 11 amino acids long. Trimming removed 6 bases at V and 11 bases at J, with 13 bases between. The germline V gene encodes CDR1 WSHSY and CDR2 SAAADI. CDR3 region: CASSNPGPQYF. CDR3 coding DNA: TGCGCCAGCAGCAACCCGGGACCGCAGTACTTC.

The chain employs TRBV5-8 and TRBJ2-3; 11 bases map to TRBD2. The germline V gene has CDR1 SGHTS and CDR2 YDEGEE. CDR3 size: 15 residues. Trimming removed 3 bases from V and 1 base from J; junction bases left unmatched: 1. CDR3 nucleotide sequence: TGTGCCAGCAGCTGGGGACTAGCGGGCACAGATACGCAGTATTTT. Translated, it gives CASSWGLAGTDTQYF. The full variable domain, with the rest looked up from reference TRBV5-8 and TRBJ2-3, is EAGVTQSPTHLIKTRGQQATLRCSPISGHTSVYWYQQALGLGLQFLLWYDEGEERNRGNFPPRFSGRQFPNYSSELNVNALELEDSALYLCASSWGLAGTDTQYFGPGTRLTVL.

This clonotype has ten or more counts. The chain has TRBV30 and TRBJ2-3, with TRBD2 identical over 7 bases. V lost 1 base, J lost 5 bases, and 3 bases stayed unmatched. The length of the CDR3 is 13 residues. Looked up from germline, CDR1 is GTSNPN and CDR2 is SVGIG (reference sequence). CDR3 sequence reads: CAWSGQRGDTQYF. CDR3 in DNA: TGTGCCTGGAGTGGACAGCGGGGAGATACGCAGTATTTT.

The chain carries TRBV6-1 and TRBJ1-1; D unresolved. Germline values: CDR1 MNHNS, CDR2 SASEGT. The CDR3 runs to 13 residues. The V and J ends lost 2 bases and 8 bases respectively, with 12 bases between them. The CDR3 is CASSESRLQEAFF. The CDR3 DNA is TGTGCCAGCAGTGAATCCAGGTTACAGGAAGCTTTCTTT.

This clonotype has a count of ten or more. CDR3 coding DNA: TGTGCCATTCAGGGGTCGGCGCAAGAGCCCCAGCATTTT. Its protein product is CAIQGSAQEPQHF. V and J are TRBV10-3 and TRBJ1-5; TRBD1 might be the D (6 bases). Germline CDR1 reads ENHRY; CDR2 reads SYGVKD. This CDR3 contains 13 residues. V lost 9 bases and J 8 bases, leaving 17 bases between the germline ends.

The CDR3 DNA is TGTGCCTGGAGTGTTCTTGTCCCGCCGGACGGGGAGCAGTTCTTC. This sequence encodes CAWSVLVPPDGEQFF. V gene TRBV30 combines with J gene TRBJ2-1; D is unresolved. V dropped 0 bases and J dropped 10 bases, with 19 bases sitting between them. The CDR3 covers 15 residues. Germline V gene lookup returns CDR1 GTSNPN and CDR2 SVGIG (reference sequence).

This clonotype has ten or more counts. The CDR3 bases are TGTGCCAGCAGTTTCTCTAGCGGGGCGAACACCGGGGAGCTGTTTTTT. This encodes CASSFSSGANTGELFF. The chain employs TRBV6-5 and TRBJ2-2, with TRBD2 matching 9 bases. The CDR3 loop spans 16 amino acids. Germline V lookup: CDR1 MNHEY, CDR2 SVGAGI. V dropped 4 bases and J dropped 0; count of bases not matched to a gene: 3.

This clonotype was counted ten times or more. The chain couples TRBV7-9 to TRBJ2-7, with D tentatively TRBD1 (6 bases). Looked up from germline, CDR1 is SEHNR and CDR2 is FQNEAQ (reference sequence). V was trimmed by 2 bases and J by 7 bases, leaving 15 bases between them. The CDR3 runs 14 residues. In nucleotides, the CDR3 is TGTGCCAGCAGCTTAATCACAGGGTTTGGGGAGCAGTACTTC. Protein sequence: CASSLITGFGEQYF.

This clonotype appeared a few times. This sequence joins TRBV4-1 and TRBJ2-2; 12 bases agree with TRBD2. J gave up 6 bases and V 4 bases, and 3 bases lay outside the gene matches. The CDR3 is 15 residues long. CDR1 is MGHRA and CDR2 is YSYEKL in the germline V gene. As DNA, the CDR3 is TGCGCCAGCAGCCCAGGGACTAGCGGGCCCGGGGAGCTGTTTTTT. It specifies CASSPGTSGPGELFF.